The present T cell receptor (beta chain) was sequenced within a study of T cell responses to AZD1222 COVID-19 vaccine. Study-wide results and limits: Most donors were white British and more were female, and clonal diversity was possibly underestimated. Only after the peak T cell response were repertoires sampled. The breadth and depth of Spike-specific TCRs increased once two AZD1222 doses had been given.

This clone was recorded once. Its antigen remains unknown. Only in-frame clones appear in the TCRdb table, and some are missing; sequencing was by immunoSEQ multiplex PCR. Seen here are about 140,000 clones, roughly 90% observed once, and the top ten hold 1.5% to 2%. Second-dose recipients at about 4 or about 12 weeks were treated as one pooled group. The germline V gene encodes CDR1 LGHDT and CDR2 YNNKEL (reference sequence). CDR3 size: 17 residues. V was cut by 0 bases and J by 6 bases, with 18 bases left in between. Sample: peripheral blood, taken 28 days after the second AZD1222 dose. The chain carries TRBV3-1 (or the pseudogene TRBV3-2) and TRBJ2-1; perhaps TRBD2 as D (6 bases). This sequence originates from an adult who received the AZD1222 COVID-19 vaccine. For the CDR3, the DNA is TGTGCCAGCAGCCAAGAAAAGATTAGCGGAGGTCTCAATGAGCAGTTCTTC. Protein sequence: CASSQEKISGGLNEQFF.